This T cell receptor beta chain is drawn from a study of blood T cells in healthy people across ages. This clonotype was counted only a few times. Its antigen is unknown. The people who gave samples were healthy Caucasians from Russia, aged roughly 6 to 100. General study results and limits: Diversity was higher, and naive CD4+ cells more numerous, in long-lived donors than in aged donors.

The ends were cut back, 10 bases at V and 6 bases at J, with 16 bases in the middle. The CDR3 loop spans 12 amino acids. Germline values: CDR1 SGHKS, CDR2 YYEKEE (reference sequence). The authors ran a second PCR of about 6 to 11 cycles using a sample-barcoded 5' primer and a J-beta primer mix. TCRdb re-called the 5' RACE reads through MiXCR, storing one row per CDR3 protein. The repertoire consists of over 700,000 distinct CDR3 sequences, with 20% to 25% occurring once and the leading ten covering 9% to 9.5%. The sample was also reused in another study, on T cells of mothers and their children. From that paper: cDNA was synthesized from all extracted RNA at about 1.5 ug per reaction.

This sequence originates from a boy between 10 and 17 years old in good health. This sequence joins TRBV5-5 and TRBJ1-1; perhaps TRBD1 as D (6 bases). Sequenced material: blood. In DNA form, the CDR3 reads TGTGCCTCCAAAGGGGGACCCCCTGAAGCTTTCTTT. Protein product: CASKGGPPEAFF. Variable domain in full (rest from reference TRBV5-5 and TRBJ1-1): DAGVTQSPTHLIKTRGQQVTLRCSPISGHKSVSWYQQVLGQGPQFIFQYYEKEERGRGNFPDRFSARQFPNYSSELNVNALLLGDSALYLCASKGGPPEAFFGQGTRLTVV.